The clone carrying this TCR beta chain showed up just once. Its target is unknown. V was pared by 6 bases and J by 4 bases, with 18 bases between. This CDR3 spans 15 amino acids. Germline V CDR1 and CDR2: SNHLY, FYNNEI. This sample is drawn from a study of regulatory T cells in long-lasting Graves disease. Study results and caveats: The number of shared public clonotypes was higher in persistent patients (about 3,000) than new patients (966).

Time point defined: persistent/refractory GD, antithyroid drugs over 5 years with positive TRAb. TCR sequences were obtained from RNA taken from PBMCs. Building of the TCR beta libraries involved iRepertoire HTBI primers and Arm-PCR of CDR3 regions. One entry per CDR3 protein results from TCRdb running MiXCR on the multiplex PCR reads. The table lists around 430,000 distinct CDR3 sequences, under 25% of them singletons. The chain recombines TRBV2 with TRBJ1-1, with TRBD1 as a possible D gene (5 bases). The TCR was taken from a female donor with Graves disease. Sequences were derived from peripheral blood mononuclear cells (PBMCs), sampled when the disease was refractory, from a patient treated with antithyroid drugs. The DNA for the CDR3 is TGTGCCAGCAGCTTAATGGGGAGGGGTTTCACTGAAGCTTTCTTT. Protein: CASSLMGRGFTEAFF.